This T cell receptor beta chain was captured by sequencing in a study of shared clonotypes between healthy human individuals. About the research overall: Donor composition was a couple of women and a few men, aged 18 to 49.

Points on this clone: Its target is not known.

Each subset's genomic DNA was shared equally among a number of immunoSEQ plates. In the authors' methods: ImmunoSEQ supplied junction-only sequences lacking quality scores, so filtering was different. Method: immunoSEQ multiplex PCR; TCRdb's copy keeps in-frame clones and lacks some. V and J calls plus clone size are reproduced from that table; the DNA served to infer D and trimming. The table lists about 460,000 clones, more than 70% of them singletons. Whole-study results and caveats: Deeper or shallower sequencing was expected to change how clonotypes are shared among donors.

The ends lost 0 bases at V and 6 bases at J; junction bases unmatched: 5. Germline CDR1 reads MNHEY; CDR2 reads SMNVEV (reference sequence). The CDR3 length is 15 residues. This TCR came from a woman in her forties in good health. Some clones in this sample may be carry-over from other donors' samples. The chain has TRBV27 and TRBJ2-7; 10 bases align to TRBD2. Source material: PBMCs. The chain's CDR3 is CASSLSLAGVGEQYF. The CDR3 coding sequence is TGTGCCAGCAGTTTATCTCTAGCGGGAGTGGGCGAGCAGTACTTC.